Detailed here is one TCR beta chain. Its antigen has not been determined. It has no much larger one-base neighbor in the sample; base qualities were not kept. The trim is 3 bases for V and 3 bases for J, with a gap of 10 bases between the germline ends. Based on the germline V gene, the CDR1 and CDR2 sequences are SGHRS and YFSETQ. The CDR3 covers 13 residues, taking in both the cysteine and the phenylalanine. Solely the CDR3 DNA is kept, with 39 bases framed from the first base. The meaning of the sample's time point label: baseline before first vaccination. The vaccinee samples were drawn from two UK trials, COV001 and COV002, one of which was a single-blind randomized controlled phase 2/3 trial testing AZD1222 (ChAdOx1 nCoV-19) in healthy adults. Trial participant PBMC samples were collected at day 0 and day 28 after the second dose for TCRbeta chain sequencing. The CDR3 regions of human TCRbeta chains were analyzed by immunosequencing. Concerning the study's data processing: Repertoire TCRs were matched against a reference library of SARS-CoV-2-specific TCRs generated with the MIRA antigen-specificity platform. Breadth was defined as the fraction of unique TCRs that were SARS-CoV-2-associated. Depth was defined as the fraction of total T cells that were SARS-CoV-2-associated. Using the MIRA data, each spike-specific TCR was mapped to the spike region that the TCR reacts to and placed in a CD4 or CD8 class. Log10-transformed breadth and depth values were compared by one-way ANOVA with Sidak's multiple comparisons tests. TCRdb obtained this table from immuneACCESS and retained in-frame rearrangements with V and J assigned. These tables miss some clones; where compared with another copy, unresolved V genes account for less than half of the shortfall, and the remainder is unexplained. V, J and clone size are taken as reported in that table, and D and trimming were inferred from the DNA itself. This sample comprises around 100,000 clones, less than 90% of them detected only once. The ten largest clones add up to about 1.8% of the sample.

These data are taken from a study of T cell responses to AZD1222 COVID-19 vaccine (dated by TCRdb to 2020 to 2023). With respect to the entire study: AZD1222 recipients with second doses at about 4 weeks or about 12 weeks were pooled, because spike-specific TCR depth and breadth did not differ between schedules. TCR sequencing covered 233 trial participants: 207 given two doses of AZD1222 and some 25 given two doses of MenACWY control vaccine. Trial participants were enrolled into age subgroups of 18-55, 56-69 and 70-plus years, which contained approximately 150, 30 and 60 TCR-sequenced participants, respectively.

Here is what the overall study found, with its caveats: In the small 56-69-year group, the increase in depth fell short of significance, most likely because of low power. Because no samples from the day 14 peak response were available, repertoires could be characterized only after the peak T cell response. Epitopes outside the regions mutated in the B.1.351 and B.1.1.7 variants were reportedly recognized by nearly half of the unique spike-specific TCRs. The whole spike protein was spanned by vaccine-associated CD4 TCRs, and dominant responses were seen in regions 160-218 and 743-854. Spike-specific TCR breadth and depth rose significantly after two AZD1222 doses compared with day 0 and with MenACWY recipients. Conclusions about previously exposed vaccinees were limited because only six AZD1222 recipients were SARS-CoV-2 seropositive at baseline. Most participants were white British and females outnumbered males, and the authors suggested that clonal diversity may have been underestimated.

This TCR derives from an adult in good health. The rearranged chain carries TRBV5-1 and TRBJ2-7; the D gene is not confidently resolved. Sequenced here: peripheral blood, sampled on day 0 of AZD1222 vaccination. The CDR3 amino acid sequence is: CASSSNVGYEQYF. The bases are TGCGCCAGCAGCTCTAACGTCGGCTACGAGCAGTACTTC.